These 5 T cell receptor beta chains originate from one sample sequenced in a study of human T cells and chemical hapten exposure (dated by TCRdb to about 2021). The time point label for this specimen denotes: patch test 2, 6 weeks after DPC sensitization. The treatment or condition label corresponds to: therapeutic diphenylcyclopropenone sensitization with weekly scalp DPC. To prepare the library, RACE was applied. Sequenced on a NextSeq 500. TCRdb reanalyzed the raw reads on its own, using fastp at Q25 for trimming and MiXCR for clone calling, and kept in-frame beta chains. Records with the same CDR3 protein are collapsed into one entry carrying the most frequent genes and DNA. The sample profile shows 95,000 or so distinct CDR3 sequences; about an eighth of them were found once. The ten top clones hold approximately 3.3% of the sample. Specimen: whole blood, collected in connection with sensitization to the hapten diphenylcyclopropenone (DPC). Every receptor here comes from a woman between 40 and 50 years old with alopecia areata. Some clones in this sample may be carry-over from other donors' samples.

The chain links TRBV20-1 to TRBJ1-2; 10 nucleotides match TRBD1. Trimming at V came to 5 bases and at J to 7 bases, leaving 7 bases not matched to a gene. Germline V gene data show CDR1 as DFQATT and CDR2 as SNEGSKA (reference sequence). There are 13 residues in the CDR3. The CDR3 nucleotides read TGCAGTGCTCGACACGGACAGGGGGTTGGCTACACCTTC. This sequence encodes CSARHGQGVGYTF.

The chain has TRBV29-1 and TRBJ1-1, with D possibly being TRBD1 (6 bases). CDR1 and CDR2 from the germline V gene are SQVTM and ANQGSEA. V shed 6 bases and J shed 1 base, with 21 bases lying between them. This CDR3 has 16 amino acids. The CDR3 is CSVAKASGVRNTEAFF. The DNA for the CDR3 is TGCAGCGTGGCAAAGGCTTCAGGGGTGAGGAACACTGAAGCTTTCTTT. Looking up the rest from reference TRBV29-1 and TRBJ1-1 gives the full variable domain: SAVISQKPSRDICQRGTSLTIQCQVDSQVTMMFWYRQQPGQSLTLIATANQGSEATYESGFVIDKFPISRPNLTFSTLTVSNMSPEDSSIYLCSVAKASGVRNTEAFFGQGTRLTVV.

This clonotype has a handful of counts. The chain uses TRBV19 and TRBJ2-2; D might be TRBD2 (6 bases). Germline loops: CDR1 LNHDA, CDR2 SQIVND (reference sequence). This CDR3 comprises 15 residues. V was clipped by 7 bases and J by 1 base, with 13 bases between them. In nucleotides, the CDR3 is TGTGCCAGTAATCGGGACTCAATGAACACCGGGGAGCTGTTTTTT. It codes for CASNRDSMNTGELFF.

V is TRBV19 and J is TRBJ2-4, with 10 bases matching TRBD2. The V and J ends lost 7 bases and 7 bases, in that order; junction bases with no gene match: 10. Germline lookup yields CDR1 LNHDA and CDR2 SQIVND (reference sequence). This CDR3 is built from 15 residues. The CDR3 DNA sequence: TGTGCCAGTACGGACAGGGAGCGGGAGGGCAACATTCAGTACTTC. Amino acid sequence: CASTDREREGNIQYF.

This clonotype has only a few counts. This chain connects TRBV7-8 to TRBJ2-1, with D unresolved. The CDR3 is 14 amino acids. V was shortened by 8 bases and J by 3 bases, with 14 bases between the two germline ends. Germline loops: CDR1 SGHVS, CDR2 FQNEAQ. CDR3 DNA: TGTGCCAGCGGTTCCTCCGGAGTCTACAATGAGCAGTTCTTC. Translation: CASGSSGVYNEQFF.